The text below deals with one T cell receptor beta chain. Its cognate antigen is unknown. The germline V and J ends were trimmed by 3 bases and 0 bases, with 23 bases remaining between them. Germline V CDR1 and CDR2: LNHDA, SQIVND (reference sequence). CDR3 length equals 19 residues. The data originate from a study of T cell responses to AZD1222 COVID-19 vaccine. Findings of the study overall: When two AZD1222 doses had been given, Spike-specific TCR breadth and depth rose. Clonal diversity was possibly underestimated, and the donors were mostly white British, with more females. Mapped onto spike, vaccine-associated CD4 TCRs spanned it and were dominant at 160-218 and 743-854.

Repertoires were generated with immunoSEQ multiplex PCR, while TCRdb's copy carries only in-frame clones and drops some. The sample lists about 120,000 clones, 70% to 90% occurring once. The TCR comes from an adult in good health. The input for sequencing was peripheral blood, taken on day 0 of MenACWY control vaccination. This chain joins TRBV19 and TRBJ1-2; weak D call: TRBD1 (5 bases). The CDR3 reads CASSMIGAPKTEANYGYTF. The CDR3 region has the DNA TGTGCCAGTAGTATGATTGGGGCGCCAAAGACCGAAGCTAACTATGGCTACACCTTC.